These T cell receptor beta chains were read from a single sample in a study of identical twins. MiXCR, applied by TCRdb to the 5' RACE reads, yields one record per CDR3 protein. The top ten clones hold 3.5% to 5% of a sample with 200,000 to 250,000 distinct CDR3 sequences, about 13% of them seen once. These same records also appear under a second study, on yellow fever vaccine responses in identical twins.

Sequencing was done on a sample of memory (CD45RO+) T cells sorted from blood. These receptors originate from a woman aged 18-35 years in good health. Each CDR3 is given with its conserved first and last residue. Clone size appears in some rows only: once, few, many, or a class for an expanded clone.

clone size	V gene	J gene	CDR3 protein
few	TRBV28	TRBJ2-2	CASSSPDFTGELFF
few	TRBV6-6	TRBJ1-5	CASSPRQGIHQPQHF
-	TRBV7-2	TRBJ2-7	CASSLGGGRYYEQYF
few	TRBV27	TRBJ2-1	CARSLLTSGGANEQFF
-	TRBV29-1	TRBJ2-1	CSGLAGGSSYNEQFF
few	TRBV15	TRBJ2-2	CATSRELAGGGTGELFF
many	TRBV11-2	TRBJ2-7	CASSHRQFTYEQYF
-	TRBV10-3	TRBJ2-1	CAISESQRSTRNEQFF
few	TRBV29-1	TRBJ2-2	CSVVYGNTGELFF
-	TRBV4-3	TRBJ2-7	CASSQAGGGSFEQYF